This TCR beta chain derives from a study of blood T cell repertoires in COVID-19. About the study: Some COVID-19 samples were acute and others convalescent; all came from the United States, Italy and Spain.

Original analysis: Reference gene primers were amplified, and this amplification served to estimate nucleated cell counts. Some clones are missing from TCRdb's copy, which holds only in-frame ones; the method was immunoSEQ multiplex PCR. The V and J calls and the clone size are those of that table, but D and trimming were determined from the DNA. The repertoire holds 150,000 to 200,000 clones, with 80% to 90% as singletons. This CDR3 is built from 19 residues. The V and J ends lost 2 bases and 8 bases respectively, with 30 bases between them. The germline V gene has CDR1 SGHVS and CDR2 FNYEAQ. The clonotype comes from an older woman with acute or convalescent COVID-19. The rearrangement links TRBV7-6 to TRBJ1-1; unclear D gene. Sequencing was done on a sample of peripheral blood. CDR3 region: CASSLFPETGTPRVREAFF. CDR3 in DNA: TGTGCCAGCAGCTTATTTCCAGAGACCGGTACACCGCGGGTCAGGGAAGCTTTCTTT.